This T cell receptor beta chain was captured by sequencing in a study of a mutant IDH1 vaccine in newly diagnosed glioma. In the study overall: The sex distribution of treated patients was around 62% male and around 40% female, with a mean age of 40.4 years. General study results and limits: Of all patients, 93.3% showed vaccine-induced immune responses.

Time point specified: week 5, during vaccination. Each dose delivered 300 ug of mutant IDH1 20-mer peptide subcutaneously with imiquimod. Clones were sequenced by immunoSEQ multiplex PCR, and TCRdb holds only the in-frame ones, with some missing. The sample shows around 78,000 clones, roughly nine tenths of them seen only once. Looked up from germline, CDR1 is GTSNPN and CDR2 is SVGIG (reference sequence). The CDR3 sequence is 12 residues long. V was trimmed by 0 bases and J by 12 bases, leaving 15 bases between them. This clone has a single count. The antigen is unknown. The chain couples TRBV30 to TRBJ2-7; D might be TRBD1 or TRBD2, each matching 5 bases. The sample in question was PBMCs, obtained from a glioma patient whose treatment included an IDH1 peptide vaccine. This TCR derives from a woman between 50 and 59 years old with glioma. This CDR3 is CAWSVMGDSTYF. The CDR3 DNA follows: TGTGCCTGGAGTGTAATGGGGGATAGCACGTACTTC.